This T cell receptor beta chain is from a study of T cells in Graves' hyperthyroidism and ophthalmopathy. Overall study: Peripheral blood specimens were obtained at initial diagnosis, prior to any treatment.

This clonotype was counted between two and nine times. What it binds is unknown. TCR beta CDR3 regions were amplified from RNA transcripts. The HTBI primer set drove a first-round RT-PCR of the TCR CDR3. TCRdb used MiXCR to reprocess the multiplex PCR reads, holding one entry per CDR3 protein. This sample yields roughly 740,000 distinct CDR3 sequences, of which about a sixth are seen a single time; roughly 8% belongs to the top ten. Study results and limitations: Most thyroid-expanded clonotypes above 0.001 were also found in blood. Ophthalmopathy, as predicted by the model, came a median around 6.7 months after the prediction.

V gave up 8 bases and J gave up 5 bases, with 22 bases separating them. Germline assignment: CDR1 SGHTA and CDR2 FQGNSA. The length of the CDR3 is 15 residues. The sequenced sample consisted of blood. J is TRBJ2-7 and V is TRBV7-2; D might be TRBD2 (7 bases). This receptor was obtained from a man younger than 35 with Graves' hyperthyroidism. Here the CDR3 reads CASCNGGGRRNEQYF. CDR3 sequence (DNA): TGTGCCAGCTGCAACGGGGGCGGGAGAAGGAACGAGCAGTACTTC. Looking up the rest from reference TRBV7-2 and TRBJ2-7 gives the full variable domain: GAGVSQSPSNKVTEKGKDVELRCDPISGHTALYWYRQSLGQGLEFLIYFQGNSAPDKSGLPSDRFSAERTGGSVSTLTIQRTQQEDSAVYLCASCNGGGRRNEQYFGPGTRLTVT.